The clone carrying this T cell receptor (beta chain) was seen a single time. As handled by the study authors: Amplification of reference gene primers provided the estimated nucleated cell counts. Method: immunoSEQ multiplex PCR; TCRdb's copy keeps in-frame clones and lacks some. V and J calls plus clone size are reproduced from that table; the DNA served to infer D and trimming. The sample contains about 200,000 clones, 81% of which appear only once. This entry comes from a study of blood T cell repertoires in COVID-19. Study at large: Material from acute and convalescent COVID-19 was sourced from the United States, Italy and Spain. The analysed material was cDNA or gDNA that came from T cells, B-cell-depleted T cells, or PBMCs.

Germline V gives CDR1 SGHDT, CDR2 YYEEEE. The J segment lost 6 bases and the V segment lost 0 bases, leaving 5 bases of the junction unmatched. This CDR3 comprises 14 residues. This clonotype originated in a woman aged 80 or over with acute or convalescent COVID-19. The material sequenced was peripheral blood. The chain carries TRBV5-6 and TRBJ1-1; 7 bases are a match to TRBD1. The CDR3 sequence is CASSLGQGVSEAFF. The DNA of the CDR3 is TGTGCCAGCAGCTTGGGACAGGGCGTCTCTGAAGCTTTCTTT.